Listed here are 24 T cell receptor beta chains from one sample, sequenced in a study of cytomegalovirus exposure and HLA in healthy donors. A multiplex PCR was run with 60 Vbeta primers and 13 Jbeta primers. Sequencing used immunoSEQ multiplex PCR; TCRdb keeps in-frame clones, though not all of them. Of about 180,000 clones in the sample, 75% to 80% are singletons; the top ten hold roughly 6%. What was sequenced was PBMCs. These TCRs come from a man in his forties in good health and CMV-seropositive.

The chain couples TRBV27 to TRBJ1-5; 7 bases fit TRBD1. CDR3 size: 15 residues. Germline CDR1 reads MNHEY; CDR2 reads SMNVEV (reference sequence). V dropped 3 bases and J dropped 7; count of bases not matched to a gene: 9. The CDR3 DNA is TGTGCCAGCAGTTTCCGACAGGGATGGGGGCAGCCCCAGCATTTT. Amino acids: CASSFRQGWGQPQHF.

The chain links TRBV7-2 to TRBJ1-5; D possibly corresponds to TRBD1 (6 bases). This CDR3 region has 15 residues. V was cut by 2 bases and J by 4 bases, with 12 bases left in between. Looked up from germline, CDR1 is SGHTA and CDR2 is FQGNSA. CDR3 in DNA: TGTGCCAGCAGCTTAACAGGGACCGGGAATCAGCCCCAGCATTTT. Protein product: CASSLTGTGNQPQHF.

Comment on this clone: Other DNA sequences in this specimen translate into the identical CDR3. This chain uses TRBV18 with TRBJ2-7, with unresolved D. The V and J ends lost 3 bases and 2 bases respectively, with 5 bases between them. The CDR3 contains 12 residues. The V gene's germline CDR1 is KGHSH and CDR2 LQKENI. In nucleotides, the CDR3 is TGTGCCAGCTCACCTGCGGCCTACGAGCAGTACTTC. Translating gives CASSPAAYEQYF.

V and J are TRBV18 and TRBJ2-7; D perhaps matches TRBD2 (6 bases). This CDR3 has 15 residues. V lost 0 bases to trimming and J lost 7 bases, with 16 bases between them. Germline lookup yields CDR1 KGHSH and CDR2 LQKENI. The CDR3 is CASSPPRGGLGEQYF. The CDR3 DNA is TGTGCCAGCTCACCACCACGCGGAGGGTTAGGGGAGCAGTACTTC.

The rearrangement links TRBV4-2 to TRBJ2-2; 12 nucleotides agree with TRBD2. This CDR3 region has 17 residues. CDR1 and CDR2 from the germline V gene are LGHNA and YNFKEQ. Trimming removed 1 base from V and 6 bases from J; junction bases left unmatched: 6. The CDR3: CASSQALAGGPSGELFF. For the CDR3, the DNA is TGTGCCAGCAGCCAAGCCCTAGCGGGAGGGCCCTCCGGGGAGCTGTTTTTT.

The genes are TRBV25-1 and TRBJ1-4; 9 bases match TRBD1. The length of the CDR3 is 16 residues. The germline CDR1 and CDR2 sequences are MGHDK and SYGVNS. Unmatched junction bases numbered 3, after V lost 0 bases and J lost 4 bases. CDR3 coding DNA: TGTGCCAGCAGTGAATATGGGACAGGGAATAATGAAAAACTGTTTTTT. Protein: CASSEYGTGNNEKLFF.

This rearrangement joins TRBV5-1 to TRBJ2-7; 10 bases align to TRBD1. Per germline, CDR1 SGHRS and CDR2 YFSETQ. V lost 5 bases, J lost 2 bases, and 7 bases stayed unmatched. This CDR3 has 15 amino acids. CDR3 in amino acids: CASREAGQGTYEQYF. DNA of the CDR3: TGCGCCAGCAGAGAGGCGGGACAGGGGACCTACGAGCAGTACTTC.

The chain has TRBV5-1 and TRBJ2-2; 11 nucleotides align to TRBD2. CDR1 and CDR2 (germline): SGHRS, YFSETQ. The CDR3 has 17 residues. The junction had 12 bases not matched to a gene; V was cut back by 4 bases and J by 7 bases. The CDR3 region is CASSGPKLAGVGGELFF. The CDR3 nucleotides read TGCGCCAGCAGCGGACCCAAACTAGCGGGAGTCGGCGGGGAGCTGTTTTTT.

The sample holds one count of this clone. The chain combines TRBV6-6 with TRBJ2-3, with TRBD2 matching 7 bases. Unmatched junction bases numbered 12, after V lost 8 bases and J lost 4 bases. Germline V CDR1 and CDR2: MNHNY, SVGAGI (reference sequence). This CDR3 has 15 residues. CDR3 coding DNA: TGTGCCAGCTCCAGGAGGGAGGGCCGGGCAGATACGCAGTATTTT. It codes for CASSRREGRADTQYF.

V usage is TRBV28 and J usage is TRBJ2-7, with D perhaps matching TRBD2 (5 bases). CDR1 and CDR2 (germline): MDHEN, SYDVKM. Trimming left V 6 bases short and J 0 bases short, with 15 bases between. The CDR3 runs 15 residues. The CDR3 nucleotides are TGTGCCAGCAGACCATCCGGACTCAACTCCTACGAGCAGTACTTC. Translated: CASRPSGLNSYEQYF. Together with reference TRBV28 and TRBJ2-7, the CDR3 gives the full variable domain: DVKVTQSSRYLVKRTGEKVFLECVQDMDHENMFWYRQDPGLGLRLIYFSYDVKMKEKGDIPEGYSVSREKKERFSLILESASTNQTSMYLCASRPSGLNSYEQYFGPGTRLTVT.

The rearrangement joins TRBV4-2 to TRBJ2-5; possibly TRBD1 for D (6 bases). The CDR3 is 15 amino acids. Germline V CDR1 and CDR2: LGHNA, YNFKEQ. V lost 1 base to trimming and J lost 7 bases, with 16 bases between them. Here the CDR3 DNA reads TGTGCCAGCAGCCAAGGGCAGGGGCCGGCGGGGACCCAGTACTTC. Protein product: CASSQGQGPAGTQYF.

This clone was detected a few times. CDR3 sequence (DNA): TGTGCCAGTAGCCTAGGGGGGAACACTGAAGCTTTCTTT. Its protein product is CASSLGGNTEAFF. This rearrangement joins TRBV19 to TRBJ1-1; possibly TRBD1 for D (6 bases). Trimming removed 6 bases at V and 1 base at J, with 9 bases between. This CDR3 comprises 13 residues. The V gene's germline CDR1 is LNHDA and CDR2 SQIVND (reference sequence).

A note on this clone: Other nucleotide sequences from this sample produce the same CDR3. The V gene is TRBV9, the J gene TRBJ2-2, with D possibly being TRBD2 (6 bases). CDR1 SGDLS and CDR2 YYNGEE come from the germline V gene. V lost 0 bases, J lost 1 base, and 7 bases lay in between. The CDR3 runs to 15 residues. The CDR3 DNA sequence: TGTGCCAGCAGCGTAGCCGGGAGGAACACCGGGGAGCTGTTTTTT. It is translated as CASSVAGRNTGELFF.

The rearrangement links TRBV7-8 to TRBJ2-7; D possibly corresponds to TRBD2 (6 bases). Trimming pared 4 bases from V and 0 bases from J, leaving 19 bases between. The CDR3 sequence is 17 residues long. Germline CDR1 and CDR2: SGHVS and FQNEAQ. CDR3 nucleotides: TGTGCCAGCAGCTGGAGGGCCCGTAGTTTAAGCTCCTACGAGCAGTACTTC. Its protein is CASSWRARSLSSYEQYF.

The V and J genes are TRBV5-1 and TRBJ1-1; 7 nucleotides line up with TRBD1. Germline V gives CDR1 SGHRS, CDR2 YFSETQ. The CDR3 runs 15 residues. After removal of 4 bases from V and 1 base from J, the junction contained 7 bases not matched to a gene. CDR3 region: CASSTFRGTNTEAFF. The CDR3 DNA is TGCGCCAGCAGCACCTTCAGGGGGACGAACACTGAAGCTTTCTTT.

This clone turned up a few times. This rearrangement joins TRBV30 to TRBJ1-5, with D hard to call. Trimming cost V 0 bases and J 3 bases, with 12 bases left between them. The CDR3 has 15 residues. The V gene's germline CDR1 is GTSNPN and CDR2 SVGIG (reference sequence). The CDR3 loop is CAWSVLGQANQPQHF. Written as DNA, the CDR3 is TGTGCCTGGAGTGTTCTTGGTCAGGCCAATCAGCCCCAGCATTTT. Using reference TRBV30 and TRBJ1-5 for the parts outside the CDR3, the full variable domain is SQTIHQWPATLVQPVGSPLSLECTVEGTSNPNLYWYRQAAGRGLQLLFYSVGIGQISSEVPQNLSASRPQDRQFILSSKKLLLSDSGFYLCAWSVLGQANQPQHFGDGTRLSIL.

The chain is built from TRBV7-9 and TRBJ2-1; 7 nucleotides match TRBD2. The junction had 10 bases not matched to a gene; V was cut back by 0 bases and J by 8 bases. CDR3 length: 16 amino acids. Per the germline V gene, CDR1 is SEHNR and CDR2 is FQNEAQ (reference sequence). CDR3 nucleotides: TGTGCCAGCAGCTTAGCAGGGCTAGCGGTGAGGGATGAGCAGTTCTTC. Its protein is CASSLAGLAVRDEQFF.

The V and J genes are TRBV19 and TRBJ2-7, with D maybe TRBD1 (6 bases). Looked up from germline, CDR1 is LNHDA and CDR2 is SQIVND (reference sequence). The length of the CDR3 is 15 residues. V was clipped by 2 bases and J by 3 bases, with 14 bases between them. DNA for the CDR3: TGTGCCAGTAGTATACTAGGTCAGGGGTACTACGAGCAGTACTTC. Its protein is CASSILGQGYYEQYF.

As regards this clone: Germline is not matched at one junction end, which may reflect a read error. The chain links TRBV25-1 to TRBJ2-4; TRBD2 is a possible D gene (5 bases). The CDR3 is made up of 16 amino acids. CDR1 is MGHDK, CDR2 SYGVNS, per germline. The DNA of the CDR3 is TGTGCCAGCAGTGAATACTCCCTAGCCGGGTTAAACAGTCAGTACTTC. This sequence encodes CASSEYSLAGLNSQYF. Using reference TRBV25-1 and TRBJ2-4 for the parts outside the CDR3, the full variable domain is EADIYQTPRYLVIGTGKKITLECSQTMGHDKMYWYQQDPGMELHLIHYSYGVNSTEKGDLSSESTVSRIRTEHFPLTLESARPSHTSQYLCASSEYSLAGLNSQYFGAGTRLSVL.

V gene TRBV9 combines with J gene TRBJ2-2, with a tentative D call TRBD2 (6 bases). The CDR3 is made up of 16 amino acids. V was trimmed by 4 bases and J by 1 base, leaving 14 bases between them. Germline V gene sequence: CDR1 SGDLS, CDR2 YYNGEE. This chain's CDR3 is CASSFRDSQNTGELFF. The CDR3 coding sequence is TGTGCCAGCAGCTTCCGGGACTCCCAGAACACCGGGGAGCTGTTTTTT.

This rearrangement joins TRBV4-2 to TRBJ2-1; 8 bases align to TRBD2. The J segment lost 12 bases and the V segment lost 4 bases, leaving 11 bases of the junction unmatched. The V gene's germline CDR1 is LGHNA and CDR2 YNFKEQ. This CDR3 is 14 amino acids long. In DNA, the CDR3 is TGTGCCAGCAGCCCACCCTCAACGGGACTAGGGCAGTTCTTC. As protein: CASSPPSTGLGQFF.

The rearrangement links TRBV25-1 to TRBJ1-4; D might be TRBD1 (5 bases). Trimming pared 10 bases from V and 6 bases from J, leaving 18 bases between. This CDR3 comprises 14 residues. Germline loops: CDR1 MGHDK, CDR2 SYGVNS. CDR3 DNA sequence: TGTGCCACCAAGCCCCGACGGGGGGATGAAAAACTGTTTTTT. Translated: CATKPRRGDEKLFF.

The chain recombines TRBV7-2 with TRBJ2-5, with TRBD2 as a possible D gene (5 bases). This CDR3 comprises 15 residues. From germline, CDR1 is SGHTA and CDR2 FQGNSA. V lost 4 bases and J lost 2, with 14 bases in between. The CDR3 nucleotides read TGTGCCAGCAGCTCTAGGTCGAGCGGACAAGAGACCCAGTACTTC. Its translation: CASSSRSSGQETQYF.

The CDR3 bases are TGTGCCAGCAGATCTAGCGGAACACCCTACGAGCAGTACTTC. This sequence encodes CASRSSGTPYEQYF. This chain joins TRBV27 and TRBJ2-7, with TRBD2 matching over 7 bases. V was clipped by 6 bases and J by 2 bases; unmatched bases: 7. This CDR3 contains 14 residues. From germline, CDR1 is MNHEY and CDR2 SMNVEV (reference sequence).